The 29 T cell receptor beta chains listed next were all sequenced from one sample in a study of tumor-infiltrating lymphocytes in glioblastoma multiforme. Three nested ARM-PCR rounds with V-beta and C-beta primers built TCRB libraries. TCRdb ran MiXCR on the multiplex PCR reads and lists one entry per CDR3 protein. In the table there are roughly 15,000 distinct CDR3 sequences, more than 65% of which are singletons. The sample comprised brain tumor tissue. These receptors all stem from a male donor with glioblastoma.

A remark on this clonotype: The CDR3 does not close with the conserved phenylalanine or tryptophan, likely indicating a read error. It is unclear where the CDR3 begins or ends on the DNA, so no DNA is shown, and the CDR3 is as TCRdb lists it. This rearrangement joins TRBV19 to TRBJ2-1; TRBD1 is the table's D call and was not checked against the DNA. Ends included, the CDR3 has 12 residues. The germline gives CDR1 LNHDA, CDR2 SQIVND (reference sequence). This chain's CDR3 is CASSNNRGEPFY.

This clonotype was seen more than once but under ten times. A read error may account for a junction end that differs from germline. V is TRBV5-1 and J is TRBJ1-5; possibly TRBD1 for D (5 bases). Germline V lookup: CDR1 SGHRS, CDR2 YFSETQ. CDR3 length: 13 amino acids. The CDR3 nucleotides read TGCGCCAGCAGCCCTAGGGGAAATCAGTCCCAGCATTTT. Its translation: CASSPRGNQSQHF.

V gene TRBV20-1 combines with J gene TRBJ2-5; possibly TRBD1 for D (5 bases). This CDR3 spans 15 amino acids. Trimming removed 2 bases at V and 2 bases at J, with 15 bases between. Germline loops: CDR1 DFQATT, CDR2 SNEGSKA (reference sequence). CDR3 DNA: TGCAGTGCTAGATACGACAGTTATACACAAGAGACCCAGTACTTC. As protein: CSARYDSYTQETQYF.

Comment on this clonotype: At one boundary the junction diverges from the germline segment, which might be a read error. The chain couples TRBV28 to TRBJ1-2; D uncertain. Germline V gives CDR1 MDHEN, CDR2 SYDVKM. This CDR3 is built from 14 residues. In nucleotides, the CDR3 is TGTGCCAGCAGTTTATCCATGGGGATCTATCGCTACACCTTC. It yields the protein CASSLSMGIYRYTF.

In the case of this clonotype: Sequence at one end of the junction differs from germline and may be a read error. The chain recombines TRBV20-1 with TRBJ2-4; TRBD2 agrees at 8 bases. Germline CDR1 and CDR2: DFQATT and SNEGSKA (reference sequence). The CDR3 has 14 residues. CDR3 protein: CNAIPGLGKNIQYF. The CDR3 DNA follows: TGCAATGCAATCCCGGGACTAGGAAAAAACATTCAGTATTTC.

This clonotype occurred a few times. The chain employs TRBV11-2 and TRBJ2-1, with a tentative D call TRBD1 (5 bases). CDR3 length: 13 amino acids. Trimming removed 0 bases at V and 10 bases at J, with 10 bases between. Germline CDR1 SGHAT, CDR2 FQNNGV. CDR3 bases: TGTGCCAGCAGCTTAGATAGGGGCTACGAGCAGTTCTTC. Its protein is CASSLDRGYEQFF.

About this clonotype: This may come from a read error, since a much larger clone is one base off. This sequence joins TRBV20-1 and TRBJ2-1; TRBD2 agrees at 8 bases. V lost 0 bases, J lost 10 bases, and 5 bases stayed unmatched. The length of the CDR3 is 13 residues. CDR1 is DFQATT and CDR2 is SNEGSKA in the germline V gene (reference sequence). This CDR3 is CSARDLSGAEQFF. The CDR3 region has the DNA TGCAGTGCTAGAGATCTTAGCGGGGCCGAGCAGTTCTTC.

This clonotype was picked up many times. This sequence joins TRBV28 and TRBJ2-3; maybe TRBD2 (6 bases). This CDR3 is built from 15 residues. Trimming cost V 3 bases and J 1 base, with 11 bases left between them. From germline, CDR1 is MDHEN and CDR2 SYDVKM. The CDR3 nucleotides are TGTGCCAGCAGTTTTTGGGGGGAGGGCACAGATACGCAGTATTTT. The encoded protein is CASSFWGEGTDTQYF. The full variable domain, with the rest looked up from reference TRBV28 and TRBJ2-3, is DVKVTQSSRYLVKRTGEKVFLECVQDMDHENMFWYRQDPGLGLRLIYFSYDVKMKEKGDIPEGYSVSREKKERFSLILESASTNQTSMYLCASSFWGEGTDTQYFGPGTRLTVL.

Details on this clonotype: One junction end does not reproduce the germline sequence, and a read error may be involved. The rearrangement uses TRBV4-1 and TRBJ2-7; perhaps TRBD1 as D (6 bases). The CDR3 contains 15 residues. The V gene's germline CDR1 is MGHRA and CDR2 YSYEKL. The CDR3 bases are TGCGCTAGCAGCCATCTTGGGACAATGGGGGACGAGCAGTACTTC. This gives the protein CASSHLGTMGDEQYF.

As to this clonotype: An end of the junction differs from the germline gene, which may be a read error. V usage is TRBV4-1 and J usage is TRBJ1-6; D is uncertain. The CDR3 totals 15 residues. CDR1 and CDR2 (germline): MGHRA, YSYEKL. The CDR3 loop is CASPNLASGVSALHF. DNA of the CDR3: TGCGCCAGCCCAAACCTGGCATCTGGGGTTTCAGCCCTCCACTTC.

This clonotype occurred once. It is likely a read error, because the conserved phenylalanine at the end of the CDR3 is missing. The DNA is left out, because the CDR3 cannot be placed on it with certainty; the CDR3 is given as TCRdb lists it. This chain connects TRBV4-1 to TRBJ2-7; the DNA was not used to check the table's D call, TRBD2. The CDR3 has 13 amino acids, counting both end residues. Germline CDR1 MGHRA, CDR2 YSYEKL. CDR3 sequence reads: CASSRQGRAEQYP.

This chain connects TRBV20-1 to TRBJ2-7, with 15 bases lining up with TRBD2. Germline V gene data show CDR1 as DFQATT and CDR2 as SNEGSKA (reference sequence). The CDR3 is made up of 15 amino acids. V shed 3 bases and J 3 bases; nucleotides not matched to a gene: 3. The CDR3 region has the DNA TGCAGTGCTAGGGGGACTAGCGGGAGGATCTACGAGCAGTACTTC. It yields the protein CSARGTSGRIYEQYF.

A word on this clonotype: This clone may be a read error of a much larger clone one base away. J is TRBJ2-1 and V is TRBV2, with TRBD2 identical over 9 bases. The CDR3 runs 12 residues. Germline V CDR1 and CDR2: SNHLY, FYNNEI. The DNA of the CDR3 is TGTGCTAGTAGCGGGAGTGGCGATGATCAGTTCTTC. It specifies CASSGSGDDQFF.

This rearrangement joins TRBV20-1 to TRBJ1-1; the D gene is possibly TRBD1 (6 bases). The CDR3 sequence is 15 residues long. CDR1 is DFQATT, CDR2 SNEGSKA, per germline (reference sequence). The V end was cut by 0 bases, the J end by 9 bases, with 20 bases between. CDR3 sequence: CSAREGGELGSKAFF. CDR3 in DNA: TGCAGTGCTAGAGAAGGGGGGGAACTTGGGTCTAAAGCTTTCTTT.

The table lists this clonotype with many counts. The rearrangement links TRBV24-1 to TRBJ2-7; possible D gene TRBD1, 5 bases. V lost 4 bases and J lost 5, with 8 bases in between. CDR3 length: 12 residues. Germline CDR1 and CDR2: KGHDR and SFDVKD. CDR3 amino acids: CATSESGNEQYF. DNA for the CDR3: TGTGCCACCAGTGAATCAGGGAACGAGCAGTACTTC.

This chain connects TRBV29-1 to TRBJ2-1; tentative D call: TRBD1 (5 bases). The CDR3 covers 14 residues. Germline V lookup: CDR1 SQVTM, CDR2 ANQGSEA. Trimming shortened V by 7 bases and J by 0 bases, and 13 bases separated the two germline ends. The CDR3 protein is CSGWWGGSYNEQFF. The CDR3 DNA reads TGCAGCGGGTGGTGGGGCGGCTCCTACAATGAGCAGTTCTTC.

With respect to this clonotype: At one end the junction does not follow the germline gene, possibly because of a read error. The chain combines TRBV11-2 with TRBJ2-2, with D maybe TRBD1 (6 bases). The V gene's germline CDR1 is SGHAT and CDR2 FQNNGV. The CDR3 is 16 residues long. CDR3 in amino acids: CVSSLNPGVNTGELFF. CDR3 in DNA: TGTGTCAGCAGCTTAAACCCAGGGGTGAACACCGGGGAGCTGTTTTTT.

Concerning this clonotype: A read error may produce the germline difference seen at one junction end. The V call is TRBV11-2, the J call TRBJ2-7, with D perhaps matching TRBD2 (5 bases). In germline, CDR1 is SGHAT, CDR2 FQNNGV. The CDR3 is 15 amino acids. The chain's CDR3 is CDSSLSGLALYEQYF. DNA of the CDR3: TGTGACAGCAGCCTCTCTGGCCTAGCACTATACGAGCAGTACTTC.

A word on this clonotype: In this CDR3 the conserved last residue, phenylalanine or tryptophan, is missing, so a read error is likely. The chain is built from TRBV28 and TRBJ2-3; D possibly corresponds to TRBD2 (6 bases). In germline, CDR1 is MDHEN, CDR2 SYDVKM. V was shortened by 2 bases and J by 2 bases, with 11 bases between the two germline ends. The CDR3 has 15 amino acids. The CDR3 DNA reads TGTGCCAGCAGTTTACCTAGCGAACTCACAGATACGCAGTATCAT. Its translation: CASSLPSELTDTQYH.

This clonotype was detected ten times or more. This chain joins TRBV7-9 and TRBJ1-3, with D possibly matching TRBD1 (6 bases). The CDR3 has 16 residues. CDR1 and CDR2 (germline): SEHNR, FQNEAQ (reference sequence). The V gene lost 4 bases and the J gene lost 0 bases, with 13 bases spanning the gap. The CDR3 DNA sequence: TGTGCCAGCAGCTCCTTACAGGGTACCTCTGGAAACACCATATATTTT. This encodes CASSSLQGTSGNTIYF.

A few counts support this clonotype. V gene TRBV11-2 combines with J gene TRBJ2-2; 13 bases align to TRBD2. V dropped 4 bases and J dropped 2; count of bases not matched to a gene: 7. CDR3 size: 18 residues. Per germline, CDR1 SGHAT and CDR2 FQNNGV. The CDR3 coding sequence is TGTGCCAGCAGCTACCCTCGGACTAGCGGGAGTAACACCGGGGAGCTGTTTTTT. Encoded protein: CASSYPRTSGSNTGELFF. Full variable domain (rest looked up from reference TRBV11-2 and TRBJ2-2): EAGVAQSPRYKIIEKRQSVAFWCNPISGHATLYWYQQILGQGPKLLIQFQNNGVVDDSQLPKDRFSAERLKGVDSTLKIQPAKLEDSAVYLCASSYPRTSGSNTGELFFGEGSRLTVL.

Worth noting for this clonotype: Its ends do not fully match the called genes, so a read error is possible. The chain's CDR3 is CASSAHKLAGTYEQYF. The CDR3 DNA is TGCGCCAGCAGTGCCCACAAGCTAGCGGGGACCTACGAGCAGTACTTC. This chain links TRBV6-1 with TRBJ2-7; TRBD2 matches 9 bases. The CDR3 loop spans 16 amino acids. The germline V gene has CDR1 MNHNS and CDR2 SASEGT.

The chain links TRBV11-1 to TRBJ2-2; D gene unclear. This CDR3 has 15 amino acids. The V end lost 3 bases, the J end lost 8 bases, and 16 bases lay between the germline ends. Germline V gene lookup returns CDR1 SGHAT and CDR2 FQDESV (reference sequence). Written as DNA, the CDR3 is TGTGCCAGCAGCTTGATGGCGACGGCCAGTGGGGAGCTGTTTTTT. Amino acids: CASSLMATASGELFF.

The V call is TRBV4-3, the J call TRBJ2-1, with 8 bases matching TRBD2. V shed 0 bases, J shed 7 bases, and the junction held 11 bases outside the gene matches. This CDR3 is built from 17 residues. Germline CDR1 is LGHNA and CDR2 is YSLEER. This chain's CDR3 is CASSQETGAGAGNEQFF. The DNA of the CDR3 is TGCGCCAGCAGCCAAGAAACCGGAGCGGGAGCAGGGAATGAGCAGTTCTTC.

V is TRBV12-3 or TRBV12-4 and J is TRBJ2-7; 7 positions agree with TRBD2. V dropped 4 bases and J dropped 1; count of bases not matched to a gene: 10. This CDR3 region has 16 residues. The CDR3 DNA is TGTGCCAGCAGTTCCCTTTTTGCGGGAGTTTCCTACGAGCAGTACTTC. Residues: CASSSLFAGVSYEQYF.

Regarding this clonotype: A junction boundary mismatches the germline segment, possibly from a read error. V usage is TRBV14 and J usage is TRBJ2-7; a weak D match, TRBD1 (6 bases). The CDR3 extends over 12 amino acids. Germline V gene data show CDR1 as SGHDN and CDR2 as FVKESK. The CDR3 sequence is CANSQGGCEQYF. In DNA form, the CDR3 reads TGTGCCAACAGCCAAGGGGGTTGCGAGCAGTACTTC. The full variable domain, in which reference TRBV14 and TRBJ2-7 provide the parts outside the CDR3, is EAGVTQFPSHSVIEKGQTVTLRCDPISGHDNLYWYRRVMGKEIKFLLHFVKESKQDESGMPNNRFLAERTGGTYSTLKVQPAELEDSGVYFCANSQGGCEQYFGPGTRLTVT.

The chain joins TRBV20-1 to TRBJ1-6; TRBD1 is a possible D gene (5 bases). The CDR3 contains 14 residues. With 6 bases removed from V and 10 bases from J, the gap between germline ends came to 19 bases. Germline V gene data show CDR1 as DFQATT and CDR2 as SNEGSKA (reference sequence). The CDR3 coding sequence is TGCAGTGCGCACGGACACGTATATCAGTCACCCCTCCACTTT. It yields the protein CSAHGHVYQSPLHF.

Points on this clonotype: A read error may account for a junction end that differs from germline. J is TRBJ2-7 and V is TRBV11-2; D uncertain. Per germline, CDR1 SGHAT and CDR2 FQNNGV. The CDR3 contains 14 residues. CDR3 amino acids: CASGLGPAFYEQYF. DNA for the CDR3: TGTGCCAGCGGCTTAGGCCCGGCCTTCTACGAGCAGTACTTC.

This clonotype was detected ten times or more. The V call is TRBV5-1, the J call TRBJ2-5, with no clear D. Germline assignment: CDR1 SGHRS and CDR2 YFSETQ. This CDR3 region has 13 residues. Trimming removed 0 bases at V and 4 bases at J, with 7 bases between. The CDR3 loop is CASSLAERETQYF. In DNA, the CDR3 is TGCGCCAGCAGCTTGGCGGAGCGAGAGACCCAGTACTTC. Full variable domain (remainder filled in from reference TRBV5-1 and TRBJ2-5): KAGVTQTPRYLIKTRGQQVTLSCSPISGHRSVSWYQQTPGQGLQFLFEYFSETQRNKGNFPGRFSGRQFSNSRSEMNVSTLELGDSALYLCASSLAERETQYFGPGTRLLVL.